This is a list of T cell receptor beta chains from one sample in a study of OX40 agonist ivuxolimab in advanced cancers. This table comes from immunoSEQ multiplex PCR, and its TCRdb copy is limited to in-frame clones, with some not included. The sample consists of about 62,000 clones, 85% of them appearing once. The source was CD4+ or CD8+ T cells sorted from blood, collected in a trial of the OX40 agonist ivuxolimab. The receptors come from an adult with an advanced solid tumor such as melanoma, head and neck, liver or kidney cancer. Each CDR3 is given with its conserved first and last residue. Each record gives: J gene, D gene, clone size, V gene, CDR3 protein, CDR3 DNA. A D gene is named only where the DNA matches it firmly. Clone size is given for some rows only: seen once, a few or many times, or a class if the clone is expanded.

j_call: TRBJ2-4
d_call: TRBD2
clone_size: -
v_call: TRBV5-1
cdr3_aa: CASTPRESGGKNIQYF
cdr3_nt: TGCGCCAGCACCCCTCGGGAGAGCGGGGGGAAAAACATTCAGTACTTC

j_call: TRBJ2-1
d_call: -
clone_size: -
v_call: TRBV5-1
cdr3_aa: CASSLVDPLGNEQFF
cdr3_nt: TGCGCCAGCAGCTTGGTGGACCCCCTGGGGAATGAGCAGTTCTTC

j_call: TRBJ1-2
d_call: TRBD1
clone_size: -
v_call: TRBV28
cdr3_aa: CASTPGGVTGGDGYTF
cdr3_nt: TGTGCCAGCACCCCTGGGGGGGTGACAGGGGGGGATGGCTACACCTTC

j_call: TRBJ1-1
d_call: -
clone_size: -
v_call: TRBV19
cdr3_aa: CASSWGDINTEAFF
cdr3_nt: TGTGCCAGTAGTTGGGGGGATATTAACACTGAAGCTTTCTTT

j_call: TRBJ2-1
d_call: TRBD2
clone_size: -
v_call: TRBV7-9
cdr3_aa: CASSLVLREGDNEQFF
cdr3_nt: TGTGCCAGCAGCTTAGTTTTGCGGGAGGGGGACAATGAGCAGTTCTTC

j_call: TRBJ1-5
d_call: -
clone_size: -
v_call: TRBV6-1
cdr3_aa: CAAAVGTDQPQHF
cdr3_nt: TGTGCCGCCGCCGTGGGTACCGATCAGCCCCAGCATTTT

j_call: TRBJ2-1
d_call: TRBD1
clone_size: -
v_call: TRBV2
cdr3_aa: CASSEWGQGALARGNEQFF
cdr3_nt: TGTGCCAGCAGTGAATGGGGACAGGGGGCGCTGGCCAGGGGGAATGAGCAGTTCTTC

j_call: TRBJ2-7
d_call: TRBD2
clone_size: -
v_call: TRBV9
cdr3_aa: CASSPAGGPYEQYF
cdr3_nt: TGTGCCAGCAGCCCCGCGGGAGGGCCCTACGAGCAGTACTTC

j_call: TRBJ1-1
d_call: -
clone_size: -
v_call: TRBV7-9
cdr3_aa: CASSLPDRLGEAFF
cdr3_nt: TGTGCCAGCAGCTTACCCGACAGGCTAGGTGAAGCTTTCTTT

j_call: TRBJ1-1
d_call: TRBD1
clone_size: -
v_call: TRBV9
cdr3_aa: CASSLRDRGQGTEAFF
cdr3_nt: TGTGCCAGCAGCCTCCGGGACAGGGGGCAGGGCACTGAAGCTTTCTTT

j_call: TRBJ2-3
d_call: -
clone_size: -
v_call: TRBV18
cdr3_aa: CASRTSGGTDTQYF
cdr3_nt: TGTGCCAGCCGGACGTCAGGGGGCACAGATACGCAGTATTTT

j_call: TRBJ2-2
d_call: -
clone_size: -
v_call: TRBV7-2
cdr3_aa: CASSLGQGFTGELFF
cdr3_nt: TGTGCCAGCAGCTTGGGCCAGGGGTTCACCGGGGAGCTGTTTTTT

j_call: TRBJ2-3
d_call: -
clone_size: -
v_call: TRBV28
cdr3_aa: CASSFRVDTQYF
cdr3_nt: TGTGCCAGCAGTTTTCGGGTGGATACGCAGTATTTT

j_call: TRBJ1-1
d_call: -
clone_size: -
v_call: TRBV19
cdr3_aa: CASSSPGHLNTEAFF
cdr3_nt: TGTGCCAGTAGTTCTCCGGGACACTTGAACACTGAAGCTTTCTTT

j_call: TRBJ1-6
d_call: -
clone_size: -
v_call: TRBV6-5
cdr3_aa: CASSYTTENSPLHF
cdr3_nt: TGTGCCAGCAGTTATACGACAGAGAATTCACCCCTCCACTTT

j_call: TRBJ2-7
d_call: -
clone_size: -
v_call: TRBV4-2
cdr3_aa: CASSQESDGSYEQYF
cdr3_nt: TGTGCCAGCAGCCAAGAATCCGACGGAAGCTACGAGCAGTACTTC

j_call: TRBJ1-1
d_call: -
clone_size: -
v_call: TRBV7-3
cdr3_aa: CASSQTRGNTEAFF
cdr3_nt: TGTGCCAGCAGCCAGACCCGAGGGAACACTGAAGCTTTCTTT

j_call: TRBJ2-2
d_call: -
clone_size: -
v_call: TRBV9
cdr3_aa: CASSGGLGTGELFF
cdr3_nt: TGTGCCAGCAGCGGGGGGTTGGGCACCGGGGAGCTGTTTTTT

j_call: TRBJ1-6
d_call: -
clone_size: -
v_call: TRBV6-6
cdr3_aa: CASSTDLNSPLHF
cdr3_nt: TGTGCCAGCAGTACAGACCTTAATTCACCCCTCCACTTT

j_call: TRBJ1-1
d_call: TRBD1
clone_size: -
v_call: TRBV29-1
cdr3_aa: CSVDVTGSTEAFF
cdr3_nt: TGCAGCGTTGATGTGACAGGGAGCACTGAAGCTTTCTTT

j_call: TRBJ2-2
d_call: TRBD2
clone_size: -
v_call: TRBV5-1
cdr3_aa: CASNTGGAGELFF
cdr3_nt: TGCGCCAGCAACACGGGGGGAGCCGGGGAGCTGTTTTTT

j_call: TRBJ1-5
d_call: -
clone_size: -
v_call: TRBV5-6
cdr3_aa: CASSLATLRSQPQHF
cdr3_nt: TGTGCCAGCAGCTTGGCCACCCTACGATCTCAGCCCCAGCATTTT

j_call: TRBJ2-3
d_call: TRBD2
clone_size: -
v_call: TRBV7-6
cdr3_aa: CASSLALLASGRWADTQYF
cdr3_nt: TGTGCCAGCAGCTTAGCGCTCTTGGCTAGCGGGAGGTGGGCAGATACGCAGTATTTT

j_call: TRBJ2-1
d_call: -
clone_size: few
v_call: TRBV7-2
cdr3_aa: CASGGRRYNEQFF
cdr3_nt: TGTGCCAGCGGGGGCAGGAGATACAATGAGCAGTTCTTC

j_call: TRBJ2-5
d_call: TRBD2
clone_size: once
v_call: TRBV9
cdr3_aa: CASSLAGGDQETQYF
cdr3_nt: TGTGCCAGCAGCCTAGCGGGAGGGGACCAAGAGACCCAGTACTTC

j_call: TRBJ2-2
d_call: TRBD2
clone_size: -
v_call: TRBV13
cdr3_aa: CASSLVAGERTGELFF
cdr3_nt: TGTGCCAGCAGCTTAGTTGCGGGAGAAAGAACCGGGGAGCTGTTTTTT

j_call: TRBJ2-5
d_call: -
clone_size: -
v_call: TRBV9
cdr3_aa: CASSAWGQWGVETQYF
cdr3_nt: TGTGCCAGCAGCGCCTGGGGACAGTGGGGGGTGGAGACCCAGTACTTC

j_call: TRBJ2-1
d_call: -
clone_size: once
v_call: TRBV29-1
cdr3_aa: CSVERDARMHEQFF
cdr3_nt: TGCAGCGTTGAAAGGGACGCGCGAATGCATGAGCAGTTCTTC

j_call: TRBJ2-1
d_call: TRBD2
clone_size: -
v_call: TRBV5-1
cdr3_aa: CASSPRGLAGPYNEQFF
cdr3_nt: TGCGCCAGCAGCCCCCGGGGACTAGCGGGACCCTACAATGAGCAGTTCTTC

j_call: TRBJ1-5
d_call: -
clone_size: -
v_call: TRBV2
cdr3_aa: CASSAGTSNQPQHF
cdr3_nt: TGTGCCAGCAGTGCAGGGACTAGCAATCAGCCCCAGCATTTT

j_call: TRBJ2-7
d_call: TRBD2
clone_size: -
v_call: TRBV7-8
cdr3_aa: CASSLPDISGAGGSYEQYF
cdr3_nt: TGTGCCAGCAGCTTACCCGATATATCAGGAGCGGGAGGTTCCTACGAGCAGTACTTC

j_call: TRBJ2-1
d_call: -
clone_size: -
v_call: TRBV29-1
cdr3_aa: CSVDTGRGQFF
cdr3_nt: TGCAGCGTAGACACGGGGCGGGGGCAGTTCTTC

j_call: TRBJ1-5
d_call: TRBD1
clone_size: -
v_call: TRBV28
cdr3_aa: CASSFPRDRGRNQPQHF
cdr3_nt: TGTGCCAGCAGTTTCCCCCGGGACAGGGGGAGAAATCAGCCCCAGCATTTT

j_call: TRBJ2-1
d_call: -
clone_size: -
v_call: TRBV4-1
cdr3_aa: CASSPRSSYNEQFF
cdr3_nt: TGCGCCAGCAGCCCCAGGAGCTCCTACAATGAGCAGTTCTTC

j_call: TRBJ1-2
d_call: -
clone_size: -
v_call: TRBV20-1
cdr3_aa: CSATTTYGYTF
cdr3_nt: TGCAGTGCTACGACTACCTATGGCTACACCTTC

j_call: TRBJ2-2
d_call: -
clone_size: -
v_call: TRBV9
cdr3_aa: CASSVDRGGRGTGELFF
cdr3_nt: TGTGCCAGCAGCGTCGACAGGGGCGGGAGAGGGACCGGGGAGCTGTTTTTT

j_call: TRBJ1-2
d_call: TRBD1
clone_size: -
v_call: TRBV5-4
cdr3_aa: CASSLAPGGVPGTGYTF
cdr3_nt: TGTGCCAGCAGCTTGGCTCCAGGGGGCGTCCCCGGGACTGGCTACACCTTC

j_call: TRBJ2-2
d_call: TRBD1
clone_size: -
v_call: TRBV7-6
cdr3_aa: CASSLAGQGRTGELFF
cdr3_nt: TGTGCCAGCAGCTTAGCGGGACAGGGTCGGACCGGGGAGCTGTTTTTT

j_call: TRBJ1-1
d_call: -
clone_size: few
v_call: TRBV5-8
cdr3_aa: CATGDGQINTEAFF
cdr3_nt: TGTGCCACCGGGGACGGCCAGATCAACACTGAAGCTTTCTTT

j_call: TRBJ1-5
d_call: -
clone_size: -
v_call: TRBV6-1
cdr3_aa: CASSESLTGAWQPQHF
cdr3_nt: TGTGCCAGCAGTGAATCGTTAACGGGGGCCTGGCAGCCCCAGCATTTT

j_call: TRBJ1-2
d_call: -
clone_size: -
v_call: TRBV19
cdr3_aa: CASSINGPSNYGYTF
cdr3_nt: TGTGCCAGTAGTATCAACGGGCCCTCTAACTATGGCTACACCTTC

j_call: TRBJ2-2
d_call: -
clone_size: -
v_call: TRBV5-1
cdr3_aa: CASEQGLNTGELFF
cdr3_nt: TGCGCCAGCGAACAGGGTCTGAACACCGGGGAGCTGTTTTTT

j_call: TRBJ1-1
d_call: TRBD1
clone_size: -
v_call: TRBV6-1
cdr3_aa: CASSDPGQGNTEAFF
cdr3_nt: TGTGCCAGCAGTGACCCGGGACAGGGAAACACTGAAGCTTTCTTT

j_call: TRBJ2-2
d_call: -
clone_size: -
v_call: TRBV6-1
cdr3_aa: CASIQGLEPGELFF
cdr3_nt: TGTGCCAGCATTCAGGGGCTTGAGCCCGGGGAGCTGTTTTTT

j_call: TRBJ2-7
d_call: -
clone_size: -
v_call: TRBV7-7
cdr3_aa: CASSFYLEPTPSHYEQYF
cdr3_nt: TGTGCTAGCAGCTTTTATCTAGAACCAACCCCCTCACACTACGAGCAGTACTTC

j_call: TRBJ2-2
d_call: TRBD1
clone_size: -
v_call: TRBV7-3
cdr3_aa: CASRLTGDTGELFF
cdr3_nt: TGTGCCAGCAGACTGACAGGGGACACCGGGGAGCTGTTTTTT

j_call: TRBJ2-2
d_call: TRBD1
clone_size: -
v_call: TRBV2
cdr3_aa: CASSWGQGRTGELFF
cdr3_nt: TGTGCCAGCAGTTGGGGACAGGGCAGGACGGGGGAGCTGTTTTTT

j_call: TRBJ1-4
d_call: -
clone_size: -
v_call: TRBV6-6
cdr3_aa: CASSYSWGREEKLFF
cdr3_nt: TGTGCCAGCAGTTACTCGTGGGGGCGCGAAGAAAAACTGTTTTTT

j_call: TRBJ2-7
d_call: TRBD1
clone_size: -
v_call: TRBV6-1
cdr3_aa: CASLSGQGNSYEQYF
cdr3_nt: TGTGCCAGCCTGTCGGGACAGGGTAATTCATACGAGCAGTACTTC